The next 5 T cell receptor beta chains were all read from a single sample in a study of tumour-infiltrating T cells in Burkitt lymphoma. Sequencing was performed with immunoSEQ multiplex PCR; in TCRdb, only in-frame clones are kept and a portion is missing. The sample shows about 2,000 clones, 13% of them seen only once. Input material: tumor tissue. Receptors were obtained from a human donor with Burkitt lymphoma.

This chain links TRBV30 with TRBJ1-4; 10 nucleotides line up with TRBD1. V was pared by 1 base and J by 0 bases, with 11 bases of the junction left unmatched. The V gene's germline CDR1 is GTSNPN and CDR2 SVGIG (reference sequence). The CDR3 has 19 residues. CDR3 in amino acids: CAWSAGTGVFRATNEKLFF. CDR3 DNA: TGTGCCTGGAGTGCGGGGACAGGGGTTTTTAGGGCAACTAATGAAAAACTGTTTTTT.

This clone was observed a few times. V gene TRBV9 combines with J gene TRBJ2-7, with D unclear. The CDR3 totals 15 residues. Germline assignment: CDR1 SGDLS and CDR2 YYNGEE. The V and J ends lost 3 bases and 2 bases respectively, with 15 bases between them. The CDR3: CASSAWSGGTYEQYF. CDR3 bases: TGTGCCAGCAGCGCCTGGTCGGGCGGAACCTACGAGCAGTACTTC.

The V gene is TRBV25-1, the J gene TRBJ2-1, with TRBD1 matching over 12 bases. With V trimmed by 5 bases and J by 10 bases, 9 bases remained unmatched. Germline V gene lookup returns CDR1 MGHDK and CDR2 SYGVNS. The CDR3 is 15 residues long. The CDR3 is CASSRSGTGGWEQFF. The CDR3 bases are TGTGCCAGCAGTCGATCCGGGACAGGGGGCTGGGAGCAGTTCTTC.

This clone was seen a few times. The chain joins TRBV5-1 to TRBJ1-3, with D possibly being TRBD1 (5 bases). The germline V gene encodes CDR1 SGHRS and CDR2 YFSETQ. V was pared by 1 base and J by 2 bases, with 7 bases between. The CDR3 runs to 14 residues. CDR3 DNA: TGCGCCAGCAGCTTGTCAGGGACTGGAAACACCATATATTTT. This gives the protein CASSLSGTGNTIYF. The full variable domain, with the rest looked up from reference TRBV5-1 and TRBJ1-3, is KAGVTQTPRYLIKTRGQQVTLSCSPISGHRSVSWYQQTPGQGLQFLFEYFSETQRNKGNFPGRFSGRQFSNSRSEMNVSTLELGDSALYLCASSLSGTGNTIYFGEGSWLTVV.

This clone was found a few times. The chain is built from TRBV9 and TRBJ1-2; D gene uncertain. This CDR3 is built from 14 residues. Trimming cost V 4 bases and J 1 base, with 11 bases left between them. The germline CDR1 and CDR2 sequences are SGDLS and YYNGEE. In DNA form, the CDR3 reads TGTGCCAGCAGCCCAGCGACGGATAACTATGGCTACACCTTC. Translated: CASSPATDNYGYTF.